Shown below are 14 T cell receptor beta chains from a single sample sequenced in a study of breast tumors, draining lymph nodes, adjacent tissues. A single record per CDR3 protein comes from TCRdb applying MiXCR to the multiplex PCR reads. This table holds 15,000 or so distinct CDR3 sequences, around 50% found once. The material sequenced was tumor-adjacent breast tissue. The origin of the receptors is a female donor with breast cancer. Some clones in this sample may be carry-over from other donors' samples.

This chain connects TRBV7-2 to TRBJ2-7; the match to TRBD1 covers 7 bases. The V gene's germline CDR1 is SGHTA and CDR2 FQGNSA. J was trimmed by 4 bases and V by 5 bases; bases with no gene match: 5. There are 13 residues in the CDR3. As DNA, the CDR3 is TGTGCCAGCAGCGACAGGGTAGAGTACGAGCAGTACTTC. This translates into CASSDRVEYEQYF.

This sequence joins TRBV11-3 and TRBJ2-7, with D uncertain. V shed 5 bases and J shed 3 bases, with 14 bases lying between them. This CDR3 has 14 amino acids. Germline CDR1 and CDR2: SGHNT and YENEEA. Written as DNA, the CDR3 is TGTGCCAGCAGCGTCAGGTTTTGGGGCTACGAGCAGTACTTC. It codes for CASSVRFWGYEQYF.

This clonotype was detected only a few times. The gene calls are TRBV7-2 and TRBJ1-2; D gene uncertain. The germline V and J ends were trimmed by 5 bases and 8 bases, with 12 bases remaining between them. Germline CDR1 SGHTA, CDR2 FQGNSA. The CDR3 runs 12 residues. The CDR3 coding sequence is TGTGCCAGCAGCAACCGACAACGCGGCTACACCTTC. Translated, it gives CASSNRQRGYTF.

This clonotype was seen at least ten times. This sequence joins TRBV3-1 and TRBJ2-5; 7 bases fit TRBD1. The CDR3 runs 14 residues. In germline, CDR1 is LGHDT, CDR2 YNNKEL (reference sequence). V lost 5 bases to trimming and J lost 5 bases; unmatched junction nucleotides: 8. The CDR3 loop reads CASSFRGPAETQYF. In DNA, the CDR3 is TGTGCCAGCAGCTTTAGGGGGCCAGCGGAGACCCAGTACTTC.

This clonotype was seen just once. The chain is built from TRBV4-2 and TRBJ2-7; the match to TRBD2 covers 10 bases. The ends lost 3 bases at V and 6 bases at J; junction bases unmatched: 8. The CDR3 sequence is 15 residues long. Germline CDR1 reads LGHNA; CDR2 reads YNFKEQ. The CDR3 sequence is CASSHISGRAIEQYF. CDR3 bases: TGTGCCAGCAGCCATATCAGCGGGAGGGCCATCGAGCAGTACTTC.

The table lists this clonotype with many counts. V usage is TRBV3-1 and J usage is TRBJ2-1; 9 positions agree with TRBD2. This CDR3 has 13 amino acids. V gave up 2 bases and J gave up 16 bases; unmatched junction bases: 9. Germline CDR1 is LGHDT and CDR2 is YNNKEL (reference sequence). The CDR3 loop reads CASSQTQQREVFF. The CDR3 DNA follows: TGTGCCAGCAGCCAAACCCAACAGCGGGAGGTCTTCTTC.

The table lists this clonotype with many counts. V and J are TRBV7-9 and TRBJ1-6; a possible D gene is TRBD1 (6 bases). V gave up 3 bases and J gave up 10 bases, with 22 bases separating them. CDR3 size: 17 residues. Germline CDR1 and CDR2: SEHNR and FQNEAQ (reference sequence). The chain's CDR3 is CASSFQDLLGARSPLHF. CDR3 coding DNA: TGTGCCAGCAGCTTTCAAGACTTGTTGGGGGCGAGGTCACCCCTCCACTTT.

The chain couples TRBV20-1 to TRBJ2-7; tentatively, D is TRBD1 or TRBD2 (7 bases each). The germline V gene encodes CDR1 DFQATT and CDR2 SNEGSKA (reference sequence). Trimming took off 6 bases at V and 5 bases at J, with 23 bases between the two ends. This CDR3 has 15 amino acids. The CDR3 sequence: CSAPTQGGAGDEQYF. Here the CDR3 DNA reads TGCAGTGCCCCTACGCAGGGGGGGGCGGGCGACGAGCAGTACTTC.

Judged by abundance, this clonotype is medium-sized (0.01 to 0.1%). V gene TRBV27 combines with J gene TRBJ2-7; 11 positions agree with TRBD1. This CDR3 contains 14 residues. The germline V gene has CDR1 MNHEY and CDR2 SMNVEV (reference sequence). V gave up 8 bases and J gave up 5 bases; unmatched junction bases: 8. CDR3 sequence (DNA): TGTGCCAGCGGGGAGGGGACAGGGGGTGACGAGCAGTACTTC. It translates to CASGEGTGGDEQYF.

This chain connects TRBV20-1 to TRBJ2-1; TRBD2 matches at 15 bases. This CDR3 contains 13 residues. V lost 6 bases, J lost 10 bases, and 4 bases stayed unmatched. Germline CDR1 is DFQATT and CDR2 is SNEGSKA (reference sequence). This CDR3 reads CSAGLAGGVEQFF. CDR3 nucleotide sequence: TGCAGTGCGGGACTAGCGGGAGGAGTGGAGCAGTTCTTC.

The sample holds many counts of this clonotype. The chain carries TRBV4-2 and TRBJ2-1; D is uncertain. Trimming stripped 0 bases from V and 0 bases from J, with 12 bases between. This CDR3 spans 17 amino acids. Germline V lookup: CDR1 LGHNA, CDR2 YNFKEQ. CDR3 residues: CASSQDLVMGSYNEQFF. CDR3 nucleotide sequence: TGTGCCAGCAGCCAAGATCTTGTTATGGGCTCCTACAATGAGCAGTTCTTC.

The sample holds many counts of this clonotype. The chain recombines TRBV11-3 with TRBJ2-5, with TRBD2 identical over 8 bases. Germline CDR1 reads SGHNT; CDR2 reads YENEEA. V lost 5 bases to trimming and J lost 2 bases; unmatched junction nucleotides: 13. The CDR3 is 17 amino acids. CDR3 sequence: CASSLGVGGGTQETQYF. The DNA for the CDR3 is TGTGCCAGCAGCCTAGGCGTCGGCGGGGGGACTCAAGAGACCCAGTACTTC.

The chain employs TRBV14 and TRBJ2-3, with 13 positions matching TRBD2. The CDR3 sequence is 17 residues long. The germline V gene has CDR1 SGHDN and CDR2 FVKESK. Germline trimming cut 4 bases from V and 2 bases from J; bases unmatched to any gene: 6. This chain's CDR3 is CASSRRTSGGLTDTQYF. The CDR3 DNA is TGTGCCAGCAGCCGACGGACTAGCGGGGGCCTCACAGATACGCAGTATTTT.

The chain has TRBV10-3 and TRBJ1-6; 8 bases map to TRBD1. Looked up from germline, CDR1 is ENHRY and CDR2 is SYGVKD. V lost 3 bases, J lost 7 bases, and 2 bases stayed unmatched. This CDR3 has 14 amino acids. This chain's CDR3 is CAISDDRGNSPLHF. The CDR3 DNA reads as TGTGCCATCAGTGATGACAGGGGAAATTCACCCCTCCACTTT.